This is a list of T cell receptor beta chains from one sample in a study of PD-1 blockade in classical Hodgkin lymphoma. Libraries were prepared by immunoSEQ multiplex PCR; TCRdb keeps only in-frame clonotypes and omits some of them. The repertoire holds almost 100,000 clones, with approximately 92% as singletons. This specimen consisted of peripheral blood mononuclear cells (PBMCs), obtained at baseline. Every receptor here comes from a human donor with classical Hodgkin lymphoma. CDR3s include the opening cysteine and the closing phenylalanine or tryptophan. A D gene is named only where the DNA matches it firmly. Clone size appears in some rows only: once, few, many, or a class for an expanded clone.

j_call | d_call | clone_size | v_call | cdr3_nt | cdr3_aa
TRBJ1-2 | . | . | TRBV11-2 | TGTGCCAGCAGCTTAGCCGACTTGACTTGGGAGGGCTACACCTTC | CASSLADLTWEGYTF
TRBJ2-7 | . | . | TRBV10-2 | TGCGCCAGCTCCGCAGGGATAAGGTACGAGCAGTACTTC | CASSAGIRYEQYF
TRBJ1-2 | . | . | TRBV18 | TGTGCCAGCTCCCCCGGGGGGGGCTCGGGCTATGGCTACACCTTC | CASSPGGGSGYGYTF
TRBJ1-1 | TRBD1 | . | TRBV25-1 | TGTGCCAGCAGTGAATACCGGACAGGGAACACTGAAGCTTTCTTT | CASSEYRTGNTEAFF
TRBJ1-1 | TRBD1 | few | TRBV18 | TGTGCCAGCTCCCCCAGACAGGGTGGCACTGAAGCTTTCTTT | CASSPRQGGTEAFF
TRBJ1-1 | . | . | TRBV6-6 | TGTGCCAGCAGTTACCGACCCACCGGGAGCACTGAAGCTTTCTTT | CASSYRPTGSTEAFF
TRBJ2-2 | TRBD1 | . | TRBV19 | TGTGCCAGTAGCCCACAGGGGGCGGACACCGGGGAGCTGTTTTTT | CASSPQGADTGELFF
TRBJ1-2 | TRBD1 | once | TRBV15 | TGTGCCACCAGCAGGAAACAGGGGAGCTATGGCTACACCTTC | CATSRKQGSYGYTF
TRBJ1-3 | TRBD1 | . | TRBV5-4 | TGTGCCAGCAGCACTACGACAGGGAACAGAAACACCATATATTTT | CASSTTTGNRNTIYF
TRBJ2-1 | TRBD2 | . | TRBV9 | TGTGCCAGCAGCCCCCGGACTAGCGGTCTCAATGAGCAGTTCTTC | CASSPRTSGLNEQFF
TRBJ2-5 | . | few | TRBV2 | TGTGCCAGCATATTTGGGACAGAGACCCAGTACTTC | CASIFGTETQYF
TRBJ1-2 | . | . | TRBV30 | TGTGCCTGGAGTCGCAGGGGAAATGGCTACACCTTC | CAWSRRGNGYTF
TRBJ1-2 | TRBD1 | . | TRBV28 | TGTGCCAGCAGCAAGGACAGGGTAGTTGGCTACACCTTC | CASSKDRVVGYTF
TRBJ1-2 | . | . | TRBV27 | TGTGCCAGCAGTTCTCAGGAGCACTATGGCTACACCTTC | CASSSQEHYGYTF
TRBJ2-1 | TRBD1 | . | TRBV2 | TGTGCCAGCAGTGACCCGACAGGGGGGTTGAAGCAGTTCTTC | CASSDPTGGLKQFF
TRBJ2-1 | TRBD2 | . | TRBV11-1 | TGTGCCAGCAGCTCTCTAGCGGGAGGGCTATCCAATGAGCAGTTCTTC | CASSSLAGGLSNEQFF
TRBJ1-2 | TRBD1 | . | TRBV19 | TGTGCCAGTAGTGCCTACAGGGGGGAAGCTAACTATGGCTACACCTTC | CASSAYRGEANYGYTF
TRBJ1-2 | TRBD1 | . | TRBV19 | TGTGCCAGTAGTACTGGGACAGGCTATGGCTACACCTTC | CASSTGTGYGYTF
TRBJ2-2 | . | once | TRBV11-3 | TGTGCCAGCAGCAAGGAGAGGCGGGGGAACACCGGGGAGCTGTTTTTT | CASSKERRGNTGELFF
TRBJ1-1 | . | . | TRBV28 | TGTGCCAGCAGTTACCGAGGGACACAGAACACTGAAGCTTTCTTT | CASSYRGTQNTEAFF
TRBJ2-7 | . | . | TRBV5-4 | TGTGCCAGCAGCCCGACTAGGCCCACTCTCTACGAGCAGTACTTC | CASSPTRPTLYEQYF
TRBJ1-3 | . | . | TRBV5-6 | TGTGCCAGCAGCTTTCCGGGGCTTGGAAACACCATATATTTT | CASSFPGLGNTIYF
TRBJ2-4 | TRBD1 | . | TRBV7-8 | TGTGCCAGCAGCTTAGCCGCACAGGGGGCCAAAAACATTCAGTACTTC | CASSLAAQGAKNIQYF
TRBJ1-5 | TRBD1 | . | TRBV7-9 | TGTGCCAGCAGCTTGACAGGGGAATATCAGCCCCAGCATTTT | CASSLTGEYQPQHF